This T cell receptor (beta chain) was identified during a study of PD-1 blockade in classical Hodgkin lymphoma. The time point: cycle 4 day 1 (C4D1), after more than 5 weeks of nivolumab. All trial patients relapsed after autologous stem cell transplantation. The CDR3 loop spans 12 amino acids. Deletions cut 3 bases from V and 6 bases from J, with 6 bases between. CDR1 is MDHEN and CDR2 is SYDVKM in the germline V gene. Repertoires were generated with immunoSEQ multiplex PCR, while TCRdb's copy carries only in-frame clones and drops some. The table records roughly 51,000 clones, 65% to 80% of them present only once.

Sequenced material: peripheral blood mononuclear cells (PBMCs), taken before the fourth cycle of nivolumab. The receptor was derived from a human donor with classical Hodgkin lymphoma. V gene TRBV28 combines with J gene TRBJ1-5, with D unresolved. The CDR3 DNA reads TGTGCCAGCAGTTTTGTTGGTCAGCCCCAGCATTTT. Translating it yields CASSFVGQPQHF.